The 31 T cell receptor beta chains reported below all come from one sample, sequenced in a study of blood T cell repertoires in COVID-19. Data came from immunoSEQ multiplex PCR; TCRdb stores just in-frame clones and leaves some out. The sample has 80,000 to 95,000 clones, over 70% seen once; the top ten hold around 27%. Sequenced material: peripheral blood. The source is an elderly man with active or convalescent COVID-19.

The gene calls are TRBV19 and TRBJ2-5, with TRBD1 identical over 7 bases. V lost 4 bases, J lost 5 bases, and 4 bases stayed unmatched. The length of the CDR3 is 13 residues. Per the germline V gene, CDR1 is LNHDA and CDR2 is SQIVND (reference sequence). CDR3: CASSNTGDETQYF. Written as DNA, the CDR3 is TGTGCCAGTAGTAACACAGGGGACGAGACCCAGTACTTC.

V usage is TRBV5-5 and J usage is TRBJ1-3; weak D call: TRBD1 (5 bases). The CDR3 has 15 residues. Per germline, CDR1 SGHKS and CDR2 YYEKEE (reference sequence). V gave up 0 bases and J gave up 4 bases, with 11 bases separating them. The CDR3 spells CASSLGRASGNTIYF. The CDR3 region has the DNA TGTGCCAGCAGCTTGGGCAGGGCGTCCGGAAACACCATATATTTT.

The chain combines TRBV18 with TRBJ1-4; 7 bases match TRBD1. Germline V gene data show CDR1 as KGHSH and CDR2 as LQKENI. J lost 8 bases, V lost 9 bases, and 12 bases had no gene match. CDR3 size: 14 residues. The CDR3 DNA sequence: TGTGCCAGTGGTCCAAACAGGGGCCAAGAAAAACTGTTTTTT. It codes for CASGPNRGQEKLFF.

The chain couples TRBV5-1 to TRBJ1-6; 8 bases align to TRBD1. Germline V gene sequence: CDR1 SGHRS, CDR2 YFSETQ. The CDR3 contains 15 residues. V shed 4 bases, J shed 8 bases, and the junction held 8 bases outside the gene matches. DNA of the CDR3: TGCGCCAGCAGCCCCCAGGGGGCTTGGGATTCACCCCTCCACTTT. This codes for CASSPQGAWDSPLHF.

Notes on this clone: At one boundary the junction diverges from the germline segment, which might be a read error. The chain uses TRBV28 and TRBJ1-6, with D possibly matching TRBD1 (5 bases). Germline V gene data show CDR1 as MDHEN and CDR2 as SYDVKM. The CDR3 loop spans 12 amino acids. In DNA form, the CDR3 reads TGTGCCTGCAGGGAGAGGTATTCACCCCTCCACTTT. Translating it yields CACRERYSPLHF. The full variable domain, rest sourced from reference TRBV28 and TRBJ1-6, is DVKVTQSSRYLVKRTGEKVFLECVQDMDHENMFWYRQDPGLGLRLIYFSYDVKMKEKGDIPEGYSVSREKKERFSLILESASTNQTSMYLCACRERYSPLHFGNGTRLTVT.

This chain joins TRBV12-3 or TRBV12-4 and TRBJ2-7, with D possibly matching TRBD2 (6 bases). Trimming left V 4 bases short and J 6 bases short, with 10 bases between. The CDR3 length is 12 residues. The CDR3 nucleotides are TGTGCCAGCAGTTGGCAGCGGGCCGAGCAGTACTTC. This sequence encodes CASSWQRAEQYF.

J is TRBJ1-1 and V is TRBV27; no clear D gene. V lost 5 bases to trimming and J lost 5 bases, with 30 bases between them. The CDR3 is made up of 19 amino acids. The germline V gene has CDR1 MNHEY and CDR2 SMNVEV (reference sequence). CDR3 DNA sequence: TGTGCCAGCAGTCGCTGGAGAGGGTTCGGAACAATCGTCGGGACTGAAGCTTTCTTT. Its translation is CASSRWRGFGTIVGTEAFF.

This clone was counted between two and nine times. V usage is TRBV5-8 and J usage is TRBJ2-7; D gene uncertain. Trimming left V 4 bases short and J 0 bases short, with 11 bases between. The CDR3 is 14 amino acids. Germline V gene data show CDR1 as SGHTS and CDR2 as YDEGEE. In DNA form, the CDR3 reads TGTGCCAGCAGCCCCAGGTTGGCCTCCTACGAGCAGTACTTC. Translated, it gives CASSPRLASYEQYF.

CDR3 in DNA: TGTGCCAGCAGACCCCCTTTGCGAAATTCACCCCTCCACTTT. Translating gives CASRPPLRNSPLHF. The genes are TRBV6-5 and TRBJ1-6; D gene uncertain. Looked up from germline, CDR1 is MNHEY and CDR2 is SVGAGI. The CDR3 spans 14 residues. V gave up 6 bases and J gave up 7 bases, with 13 bases separating them.

In this sample, this clone turned up once. The chain recombines TRBV5-1 with TRBJ1-1; maybe TRBD1 (5 bases). The CDR3 runs 13 residues. Deletions cut 4 bases from V and 1 base from J, with 8 bases between. Per germline, CDR1 SGHRS and CDR2 YFSETQ. CDR3 loop: CASSPGQNTEAFF. CDR3 nucleotides: TGCGCCAGCAGCCCAGGACAGAACACTGAAGCTTTCTTT.

This rearrangement joins TRBV6-5 to TRBJ2-7, with 7 nucleotides matching TRBD1. Germline assignment: CDR1 MNHEY and CDR2 SVGAGI. This CDR3 is 14 amino acids long. The trim removed 10 bases at V and 2 bases at J, leaving 11 bases unmatched. DNA for the CDR3: TGTGCCACCATACAGACAGGGTCGACCTACGAGCAGTACTTC. Protein product: CATIQTGSTYEQYF.

The rearrangement joins TRBV19 to TRBJ2-2; perhaps TRBD2 as D (5 bases). Germline CDR1 and CDR2: LNHDA and SQIVND (reference sequence). V was trimmed by 6 bases and J by 3 bases, leaving 8 bases between them. The CDR3 consists of 13 residues. The CDR3 DNA reads TGTGCCAGTAGCGGACTTGACACCGGGGAGCTGTTTTTT. It codes for CASSGLDTGELFF.

J is TRBJ2-3 and V is TRBV7-9; 8 bases agree with TRBD2. CDR3 length equals 15 residues. Per the germline V gene, CDR1 is SEHNR and CDR2 is FQNEAQ (reference sequence). J lost 4 bases, V lost 6 bases, and 9 bases had no gene match. The CDR3 protein is CASSQGGGQADTQYF. The CDR3 DNA follows: TGTGCCAGCAGTCAAGGCGGGGGGCAGGCAGATACGCAGTATTTT.

The chain combines TRBV6-2 or TRBV6-3 with TRBJ1-1, with D unresolved. The V gene lost 3 bases and the J gene lost 5 bases, with 10 bases spanning the gap. Per the germline V gene, CDR1 is MNHEY and CDR2 is SVGEGT. This CDR3 has 13 amino acids. The CDR3 DNA is TGTGCCAGCAGTTATCGGGTGAGGACTGAAGCTTTCTTT. This sequence encodes CASSYRVRTEAFF.

The CDR3 is CATSDSTGVGTEAFF. For the CDR3, the DNA is TGTGCCACCAGTGACTCCACAGGGGTAGGCACTGAAGCTTTCTTT. This sequence joins TRBV24-1 and TRBJ1-1; 7 positions match TRBD1. Germline trimming cut 4 bases from V and 4 bases from J; bases unmatched to any gene: 8. Per germline, CDR1 KGHDR and CDR2 SFDVKD. The CDR3 contains 15 residues.

The V gene is TRBV5-8, the J gene TRBJ1-1; D not certain. The germline gives CDR1 SGHTS, CDR2 YDEGEE. V was shortened by 1 base and J by 3 bases, with 16 bases between the two germline ends. The CDR3 runs to 16 residues. CDR3 residues: CASSLSRLGRYTEAFF. The CDR3 bases are TGTGCCAGCAGCTTGTCGAGGCTTGGGAGGTACACTGAAGCTTTCTTT.

The chain is built from TRBV11-2 and TRBJ2-1; TRBD2 might be the D (6 bases). Trimming pared 2 bases from V and 8 bases from J, leaving 7 bases between. The germline gives CDR1 SGHAT, CDR2 FQNNGV. There are 12 residues in the CDR3. Here the CDR3 DNA reads TGTGCCAGCAGCTTAACGGGGGATGAGCAGTTCTTC. This gives the protein CASSLTGDEQFF.

The rearrangement uses TRBV27 and TRBJ1-1; possibly TRBD1 for D (5 bases). Per germline, CDR1 MNHEY and CDR2 SMNVEV (reference sequence). CDR3 length: 14 amino acids. V dropped 4 bases and J dropped 4 bases, with 13 bases sitting between them. The CDR3: CASSSSRGVTEAFF. For the CDR3, the DNA is TGTGCCAGCAGTTCCTCCCGGGGGGTCACTGAAGCTTTCTTT.

This clone has more than one count but fewer than ten. The CDR3 DNA follows: TGTGCCAGCAGCGCAGGGACAGGGAGTAGAACCTACGAGCAGTACTTC. Protein sequence: CASSAGTGSRTYEQYF. The rearrangement links TRBV7-9 to TRBJ2-7, with 9 bases fitting TRBD1. V shed 5 bases, J shed 2 bases, and the junction held 10 bases outside the gene matches. Germline lookup yields CDR1 SEHNR and CDR2 FQNEAQ (reference sequence). This CDR3 spans 16 amino acids.

This clone has a handful of counts. The chain carries TRBV24-1 and TRBJ2-7; D possibly corresponds to TRBD1 (6 bases). Germline V gene data show CDR1 as KGHDR and CDR2 as SFDVKD. The CDR3 contains 14 residues. V lost 4 bases and J lost 2, with 11 bases in between. CDR3 nucleotides: TGTGCCACCAGTGAGGACAGTCCCCCCTACGAGCAGTACTTC. This sequence encodes CATSEDSPPYEQYF.

The V and J genes are TRBV25-1 and TRBJ2-3; tentatively, D is TRBD2 (5 bases). Trimming shortened V by 5 bases and J by 0 bases, and 9 bases separated the two germline ends. Germline values: CDR1 MGHDK, CDR2 SYGVNS. This CDR3 comprises 14 residues. The CDR3 spells CASSQRLSTDTQYF. In DNA form, the CDR3 reads TGTGCCAGCAGTCAGCGGCTTAGCACAGATACGCAGTATTTT.

This chain uses TRBV5-1 with TRBJ2-6; 9 nucleotides match TRBD1. Germline V gives CDR1 SGHRS, CDR2 YFSETQ. V was pared by 3 bases and J by 0 bases, with 10 bases of the junction left unmatched. The CDR3 is 19 residues long. DNA for the CDR3: TGCGCCAGCAGCTCTACCTCCGGGACAGGGCTCTCTGGGGCCAACGTCCTGACTTTC. Translation: CASSSTSGTGLSGANVLTF.

The chain joins TRBV6-5 to TRBJ2-2, with 9 positions matching TRBD1. The length of the CDR3 is 15 residues. Germline V gene sequence: CDR1 MNHEY, CDR2 SVGAGI. Trimming at V came to 3 bases and at J to 7 bases, leaving 6 bases not matched to a gene. CDR3 amino acids: CASSYFGTGHGELFF. The CDR3 region has the DNA TGTGCCAGCAGTTATTTCGGGACAGGGCACGGGGAGCTGTTTTTT.

The chain recombines TRBV15 with TRBJ2-3; TRBD1 might be the D (7 bases). The germline V gene encodes CDR1 LNHNV and CDR2 YYDKDF (reference sequence). Trimming stripped 5 bases from V and 5 bases from J, with 14 bases between. The CDR3 is made up of 14 amino acids. DNA for the CDR3: TGTGCCACCAGCCGGAACAGGGGACTAGATACGCAGTATTTT. Its protein is CATSRNRGLDTQYF.

The V call is TRBV15, the J call TRBJ2-7, with D tentatively TRBD2 (5 bases). V was cut by 0 bases and J by 3 bases, with 9 bases left in between. Germline values: CDR1 LNHNV, CDR2 YYDKDF (reference sequence). The CDR3 runs to 14 residues. The CDR3 coding sequence is TGTGCCACCAGCAGAGATAGGGAGTACTACGAGCAGTACTTC. Its protein product is CATSRDREYYEQYF. The whole variable domain, filled in from reference TRBV15 and TRBJ2-7, reads DAMVIQNPRYQVTQFGKPVTLSCSQTLNHNVMYWYQQKSSQAPKLLFHYYDKDFNNEADTPDNFQSRRPNTSFCFLDIRSPGLGDTAMYLCATSRDREYYEQYFGPGTRLTVT.

The chain links TRBV15 to TRBJ2-1, with 9 positions matching TRBD1. V dropped 6 bases and J dropped 5; count of bases not matched to a gene: 8. This CDR3 spans 15 amino acids. Germline CDR1 LNHNV, CDR2 YYDKDF (reference sequence). DNA for the CDR3: TGTGCCACCAGTCTTGACAGGGGGAGAAACAATGAGCAGTTCTTC. This sequence encodes CATSLDRGRNNEQFF.

About this clone: This sample includes further DNA sequences coding for the same CDR3. V is TRBV18 and J is TRBJ2-5; D is undetermined. Germline loops: CDR1 KGHSH, CDR2 LQKENI. Trimming pared 3 bases from V and 4 bases from J, leaving 6 bases between. This CDR3 region has 12 residues. As DNA, the CDR3 is TGTGCCAGCTCACCTGGTAGAGAGACCCAGTACTTC. Translation: CASSPGRETQYF.

This chain joins TRBV6-1 and TRBJ1-1; D gene ambiguous. The germline gives CDR1 MNHNS, CDR2 SASEGT. The CDR3 spans 15 residues. The germline V and J ends were trimmed by 5 bases and 5 bases, with 18 bases remaining between them. The chain's CDR3 is CASSFAEGGRTEAFF. DNA of the CDR3: TGTGCCAGCAGTTTCGCCGAGGGAGGAAGGACTGAAGCTTTCTTT.

The chain has TRBV10-3 and TRBJ1-2; maybe TRBD1 (5 bases). CDR1 ENHRY and CDR2 SYGVKD come from the germline V gene. Deletions cut 11 bases from V and 8 bases from J, with 21 bases between. This CDR3 is built from 13 residues. CDR3 in amino acids: CALSGDGMRGYTF. In nucleotides, the CDR3 is TGTGCCTTATCGGGGGACGGCATGAGAGGCTACACCTTC.

The V and J genes are TRBV9 and TRBJ1-3; 7 bases line up with TRBD1. CDR1 is SGDLS and CDR2 is YYNGEE in the germline V gene. This CDR3 has 15 residues. Losses at the gene ends were 5 bases for V and 5 bases for J; bases not matched to a gene: 10. CDR3 DNA: TGTGCCAGCAGAGCGGGAGGGGGCTGGAGAAACACCATATATTTT. It is translated as CASRAGGGWRNTIYF. Filled out from reference TRBV9 and TRBJ1-3, the complete variable domain reads DSGVTQTPKHLITATGQRVTLRCSPRSGDLSVYWYQQSLDQGLQFLIQYYNGEERAKGNILERFSAQQFPDLHSELNLSSLELGDSALYFCASRAGGGWRNTIYFGEGSWLTVV.

This clone was detected once. V usage is TRBV6-1 and J usage is TRBJ1-1; TRBD1 is a possible D gene (5 bases). Germline values: CDR1 MNHNS, CDR2 SASEGT. CDR3 length equals 15 residues. V was cut by 2 bases and J by 4 bases, with 14 bases left in between. CDR3 bases: TGTGCCAGCAGTGAAACGGGGGGGGTGAGCACTGAAGCTTTCTTT. Its protein is CASSETGGVSTEAFF.